This TCR beta chain was profiled in a study of CD8 T cells in Susac syndrome. Germline V gives CDR1 SGHNT, CDR2 YYREEE (reference sequence). This CDR3 is built from 15 residues. V trimming: 2 bases; J trimming: 3 bases; junction bases outside the gene matches: 7. The authors reverse transcribed about 0.45 to 1 ug RNA with random hexamers. TCRdb used MiXCR to reprocess the immunoSEQ multiplex PCR reads, holding one entry per CDR3 protein. Found here are 150,000 to 200,000 distinct CDR3 sequences, about 91% of them singletons; the top ten hold 0.075% to 0.095%. The TCR was taken from a human donor with Susac syndrome. The sequencing input was CD4+ T cells from PBMCs. J is TRBJ2-7 and V is TRBV5-4; TRBD1 matches 8 bases. The chain's CDR3 is CASSFSTGEGYEQYF. The CDR3 DNA sequence: TGTGCCAGCAGCTTTTCGACAGGGGAAGGCTACGAGCAGTACTTC.